A single sample is the source of the 22 T cell receptor beta chains below, sequenced in a study. Tregs were sorted as CD4+CD25+CD127-/low cells. TCRdb fed the 5' RACE reads into MiXCR, producing one record per CDR3 protein. The sample has around 34,000 distinct CDR3 sequences; around 27% are singletons. Sequencing used tumor-infiltrating Tregs sorted from the breast tumor. The source is a female donor with breast cancer.

In this sample, this clonotype turned up many times. The rearrangement uses TRBV5-1 and TRBJ1-1; D gene unclear. Trimming left V 3 bases short and J 4 bases short, with 13 bases between. CDR3 length equals 14 residues. Germline CDR1 and CDR2: SGHRS and YFSETQ. The CDR3 DNA follows: TGCGCCAGCAGCTCAAGGGTGGCGGGCACTGAAGCTTTCTTT. This translates into CASSSRVAGTEAFF.

This clonotype came up many times. V usage is TRBV20-1 and J usage is TRBJ1-1; D is possibly TRBD1 (5 bases). Per germline, CDR1 DFQATT and CDR2 SNEGSKA (reference sequence). This CDR3 comprises 10 residues. This chain's CDR3 is CSAPHGGAFF. CDR3 bases: TGCAGCGCTCCCCACGGGGGAGCTTTCTTT.

This clonotype was counted at least ten times. The chain combines TRBV5-1 with TRBJ2-1, with D unresolved. There are 14 residues in the CDR3. Trimming shortened V by 0 bases and J by 0 bases, and 4 bases separated the two germline ends. The V gene's germline CDR1 is SGHRS and CDR2 YFSETQ. The CDR3 nucleotides are TGCGCCAGCAGCTTGGGGAGCTCCTACAATGAGCAGTTCTTC. Its protein is CASSLGSSYNEQFF.

In its sample, this clonotype was seen many times. The CDR3 DNA reads as TGTGCCAGTAGTATCGGGACCCGAACTCCCGATACGCAGTATTTT. As protein: CASSIGTRTPDTQYF. This rearrangement joins TRBV19 to TRBJ2-3; D assignment may be TRBD1 or TRBD2 (5 bases each). CDR1 and CDR2 from the germline V gene are LNHDA and SQIVND (reference sequence). The CDR3 consists of 15 residues. With 3 bases removed from V and 6 bases from J, the gap between germline ends came to 16 bases.

Sample share makes this clonotype medium-sized (0.01 to 0.1%). V is TRBV20-1 and J is TRBJ2-1; tentatively, D is TRBD2 (6 bases). Germline values: CDR1 DFQATT, CDR2 SNEGSKA (reference sequence). V lost 5 bases and J 8 bases, leaving 16 bases between the germline ends. CDR3 length: 13 amino acids. CDR3 protein: CSAWGDLSDEQFF. The CDR3 nucleotides are TGCAGTGCTTGGGGGGACCTCTCCGATGAGCAGTTCTTC.

Many counts were recorded for this clonotype. The rearrangement links TRBV6-1 to TRBJ2-7, with TRBD1 identical over 7 bases. The CDR3 runs 15 residues. V shed 2 bases and J 1 base; nucleotides not matched to a gene: 5. Germline V lookup: CDR1 MNHNS, CDR2 SASEGT. CDR3 bases: TGTGCCAGCAGTGAAACGGCAGGGGGTTCCTACGAGCAGTACTTC. It yields the protein CASSETAGGSYEQYF.

In the case of this clonotype: Given a much more abundant clone one base away, this may be a read error. The chain links TRBV10-1 to TRBJ2-1; TRBD1 aligns across 9 bases. Germline CDR1 WNHNN, CDR2 SYGVQD (reference sequence). The CDR3 totals 15 residues. V shed 5 bases and J 5 bases; nucleotides not matched to a gene: 7. The CDR3 loop reads CASSYTGGKHNEQFF. The DNA for the CDR3 is TGCGCCAGCAGTTATACAGGGGGCAAACACAATGAGCAGTTCTTC.

In its sample, this clonotype was seen once. This may arise from a read error, as a much more abundant clone is one base away. The V gene is TRBV5-1, the J gene TRBJ1-4; unclear D gene. From germline, CDR1 is SGHRS and CDR2 YFSETQ. The CDR3 sequence is 14 residues long. The CDR3 reads CASSLGGVGERLFF. CDR3 DNA sequence: TGCGCCAGCAGCTTGGGCGGGGTTGGCGAAAGACTGTTTTTT.

This clonotype was seen repeatedly, ten times or more. The V gene is TRBV7-2, the J gene TRBJ2-3; no firm D call. This CDR3 region has 13 residues. The V end lost 5 bases, the J end lost 3 bases, and 9 bases lay between the germline ends. Per germline, CDR1 SGHTA and CDR2 FQGNSA. The CDR3 reads CASSARLTDTQYF. The CDR3 DNA reads as TGTGCCAGCAGCGCCCGACTTACAGATACGCAGTATTTT.

This clonotype was seen at least ten times. Here the CDR3 DNA reads TGCGCCAGCAGCTCACCAGGGCTGAACACTGAAGCTTTCTTT. Protein: CASSSPGLNTEAFF. The V gene is TRBV5-1, the J gene TRBJ1-1; perhaps TRBD1 as D (5 bases). Trimming shortened V by 3 bases and J by 0 bases, and 9 bases separated the two germline ends. The length of the CDR3 is 14 residues. The germline V gene has CDR1 SGHRS and CDR2 YFSETQ.

This clonotype was detected ten times or more. The genes are TRBV5-1 and TRBJ2-7, with 7 positions matching TRBD2. Germline values: CDR1 SGHRS, CDR2 YFSETQ. The trim removed 6 bases at V and 4 bases at J, leaving 10 bases unmatched. This CDR3 has 14 amino acids. The CDR3 region has the DNA TGCGCCAGCACCCCAACGGGTAGCGGGTACGAGCAGTACTTC. This encodes CASTPTGSGYEQYF.

The V and J genes are TRBV6-5 and TRBJ2-5; 12 bases align to TRBD2. CDR3 size: 17 residues. V lost 5 bases, J lost 2 bases, and 9 bases stayed unmatched. Germline CDR1 reads MNHEY; CDR2 reads SVGAGI. The CDR3 nucleotides read TGTGCCAGCAGTCCCGGACTAGCGGGACTCATTCAAGAGACCCAGTACTTC. This translates into CASSPGLAGLIQETQYF.

This clonotype was seen repeatedly, ten times or more. The chain carries TRBV4-2 and TRBJ2-3, with D possibly matching TRBD1 (5 bases). The germline V gene has CDR1 LGHNA and CDR2 YNFKEQ. The CDR3 sequence is 16 residues long. The V end lost 2 bases, the J end lost 2 bases, and 14 bases lay between the germline ends. CDR3 coding DNA: TGTGCCAGCAGCCAAAACGACAGAAATCCCACAGATACGCAGTATTTT. Translating it yields CASSQNDRNPTDTQYF.

The chain carries TRBV25-1 and TRBJ1-3; possibly TRBD1 for D (6 bases). Germline CDR1 is MGHDK and CDR2 is SYGVNS. This CDR3 is built from 12 residues. V lost 6 bases and J 10 bases, leaving 13 bases between the germline ends. CDR3 coding DNA: TGTGCCAGCAGGGGGGCGGCCCCAACCATATATTTT. Residues: CASRGAAPTIYF. The full variable domain, its missing parts supplied by reference TRBV25-1 and TRBJ1-3, is EADIYQTPRYLVIGTGKKITLECSQTMGHDKMYWYQQDPGMELHLIHYSYGVNSTEKGDLSSESTVSRIRTEHFPLTLESARPSHTSQYLCASRGAAPTIYFGEGSWLTVV.

The V call is TRBV24-1, the J call TRBJ1-2; D remains ambiguous. Germline V CDR1 and CDR2: KGHDR, SFDVKD. This CDR3 has 14 amino acids. V gave up 4 bases and J gave up 6 bases, with 14 bases separating them. The CDR3 reads CATSDSHRRHGYTF. CDR3 DNA: TGTGCCACCAGTGACTCCCACCGGCGTCATGGCTACACCTTC.

On this clonotype itself: A read error may be the cause here, since a much bigger clone is one base away. A read error is likely, as this CDR3 ends without the conserved phenylalanine or tryptophan. The chain carries TRBV10-2 and TRBJ1-5; 8 bases match TRBD1. CDR3 length equals 15 residues. Germline assignment: CDR1 WSHSY and CDR2 SAAADI. V lost 8 bases, J lost 0 bases, and 6 bases stayed unmatched. The CDR3 loop is CASEDRAISNQPQHL. In DNA, the CDR3 is TGCGCCAGCGAGGACAGGGCGATTAGCAATCAGCCCCAGCATCTT.

This clonotype was observed many times. This sequence joins TRBV6-5 and TRBJ2-1, with 9 bases that match TRBD2. Germline assignment: CDR1 MNHEY and CDR2 SVGAGI. The CDR3 is 16 residues long. Unmatched junction bases numbered 10, after V lost 6 bases and J lost 4 bases. The CDR3 DNA reads TGTGCCAGCAGACGTCTGGCTAGCGGGACTTACAATGAGCAGTTCTTC. It encodes CASRRLASGTYNEQFF.

In its sample, this clonotype was seen once. A much larger clone is a single base away; this may be a read error. Likely a read error: the CDR3 ends without its conserved phenylalanine or tryptophan. The rearrangement uses TRBV6-1 and TRBJ1-1; 7 nucleotides align to TRBD1. The germline V gene encodes CDR1 MNHNS and CDR2 SASEGT. V was pared by 8 bases and J by 1 base, with 4 bases of the junction left unmatched. The CDR3 has 13 amino acids. CDR3 loop: CASRRGPNTEAFS. CDR3 DNA sequence: TGTGCCAGCCGAAGGGGGCCGAACACTGAAGCTTTCTCT.

The chain joins TRBV2 to TRBJ1-2, with D unclear. This CDR3 comprises 11 residues. Trimming removed 5 bases at V and 7 bases at J, with 8 bases between. In germline, CDR1 is SNHLY, CDR2 FYNNEI. Written as DNA, the CDR3 is TGTGCCAGCAGTCGGACGAGTGGCTACACCTTC. This gives the protein CASSRTSGYTF.

A few counts support this clonotype. J is TRBJ2-1 and V is TRBV27; D is undetermined. The germline V and J ends were trimmed by 4 bases and 10 bases, with 11 bases remaining between them. Looked up from germline, CDR1 is MNHEY and CDR2 is SMNVEV (reference sequence). This CDR3 has 12 residues. CDR3 coding DNA: TGTGCCAGCAGTTCCCCAAGTAGAGAGCAGTTCTTC. It codes for CASSSPSREQFF.

This clonotype was recorded many times. V usage is TRBV18 and J usage is TRBJ1-1; D is perhaps TRBD1 (6 bases). The CDR3 totals 15 residues. Per germline, CDR1 KGHSH and CDR2 LQKENI. Trimming shortened V by 3 bases and J by 0 bases, and 11 bases separated the two germline ends. Here the CDR3 reads CASSPPGTLNTEAFF. The CDR3 bases are TGTGCCAGCTCACCGCCCGGGACACTGAACACTGAAGCTTTCTTT.

This clonotype was counted at least ten times. The DNA for the CDR3 is TGTGCCAGCAGCCTACCAGGGGCAGAGACCCAGTACTTC. Protein: CASSLPGAETQYF. V gene TRBV25-1 combines with J gene TRBJ2-5; D perhaps matches TRBD1 (6 bases). Trimming removed 6 bases at V and 4 bases at J, with 12 bases between. The germline V gene encodes CDR1 MGHDK and CDR2 SYGVNS. CDR3 length: 13 residues.